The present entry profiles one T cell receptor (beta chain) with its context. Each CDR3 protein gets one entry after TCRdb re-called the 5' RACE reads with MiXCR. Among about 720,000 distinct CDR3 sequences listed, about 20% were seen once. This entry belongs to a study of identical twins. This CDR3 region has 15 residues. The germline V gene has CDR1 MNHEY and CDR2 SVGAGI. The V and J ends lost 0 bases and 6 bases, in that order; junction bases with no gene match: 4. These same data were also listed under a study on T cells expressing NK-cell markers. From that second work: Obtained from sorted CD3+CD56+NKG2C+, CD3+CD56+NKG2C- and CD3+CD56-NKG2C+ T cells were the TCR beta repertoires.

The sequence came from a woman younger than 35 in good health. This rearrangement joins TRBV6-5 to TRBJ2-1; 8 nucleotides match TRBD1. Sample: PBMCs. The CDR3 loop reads CASSYSGQASNEQFF. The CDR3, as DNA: TGTGCCAGCAGTTACTCGGGACAGGCCAGCAATGAGCAGTTCTTC.